The T cell receptor beta chain under discussion was sequenced for a study of T cell changes during pregnancy in multiple sclerosis (dated 2019 in TCRdb). In terms of the full investigation: In women with multiple sclerosis, the researchers looked at how the T cell repertoire shifted as pregnancy progressed.

The germline V gene supplies CDR1 MNHEY and CDR2 SVGAGI. From the cysteine up to the phenylalanine, the CDR3 has a length of 13 residues. Only the CDR3 DNA is retained, 39 bases long and in frame from the first base. V is reduced by 8 bases and J by 5 bases, leaving a spacing of 13 bases between them. Of note for this clone: The clone's antigen remains unknown. No base quality values were provided; no much bigger clone lies one nucleotide off.

Library preparation was by the immunoSEQ multiplex PCR assay. TCRdb re-hosts the immuneACCESS table, in-frame sequences only. Its copies lack some clones; in the studies checked, an unresolved V gene accounts for under half of them, and the cause for the rest is not known. The sample table shows fewer than 60,000 clones, and under 95% are seen once. The ten largest clones capture 1% to 1.5% of the sample. This clonotype originated in a female donor with multiple sclerosis, enrolled in a pregnancy study. Sequenced here: peripheral blood, sampled in the second trimester of pregnancy. The sequence joins TRBV6-5 to TRBJ1-5, with TRBD1 as a weak D call on 6 bases. At the DNA level, the sequence is TGTGCCAGCGGGGGCAGGGTTCATCAGCCCCAGCATTTT. The encoded protein is CASGGRVHQPQHF.